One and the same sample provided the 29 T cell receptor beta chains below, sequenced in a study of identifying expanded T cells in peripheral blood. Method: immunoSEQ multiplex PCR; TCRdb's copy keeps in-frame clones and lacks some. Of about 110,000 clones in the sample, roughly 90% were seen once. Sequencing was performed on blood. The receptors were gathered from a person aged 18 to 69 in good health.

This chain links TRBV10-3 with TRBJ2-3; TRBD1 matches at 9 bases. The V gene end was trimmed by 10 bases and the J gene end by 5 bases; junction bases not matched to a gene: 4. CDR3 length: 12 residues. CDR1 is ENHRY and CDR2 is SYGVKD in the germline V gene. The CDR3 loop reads CATSTGGDTQYF. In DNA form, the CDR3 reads TGTGCCACCTCGACAGGGGGAGATACGCAGTATTTT.

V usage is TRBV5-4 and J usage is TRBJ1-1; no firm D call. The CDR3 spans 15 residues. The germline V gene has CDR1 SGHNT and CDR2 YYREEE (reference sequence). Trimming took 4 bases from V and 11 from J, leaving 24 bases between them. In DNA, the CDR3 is TGTGCCAGCAGCCTCGACACTTACCCGGGTTCGACGGCTTTCTTT. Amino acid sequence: CASSLDTYPGSTAFF. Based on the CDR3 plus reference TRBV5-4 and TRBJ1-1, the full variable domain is ETGVTQSPTHLIKTRGQQVTLRCSSQSGHNTVSWYQQALGQGPQFIFQYYREEENGRGNFPPRFSGLQFPNYSSELNVNALELDDSALYLCASSLDTYPGSTAFFGQGTRLTVV.

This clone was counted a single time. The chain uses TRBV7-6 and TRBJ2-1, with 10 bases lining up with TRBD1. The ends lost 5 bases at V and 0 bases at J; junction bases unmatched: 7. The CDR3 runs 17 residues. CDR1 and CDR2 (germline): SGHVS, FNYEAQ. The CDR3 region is CASSQDRGRSSYNEQFF. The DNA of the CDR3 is TGTGCCAGCAGCCAAGACAGGGGGCGTAGCTCCTACAATGAGCAGTTCTTC.

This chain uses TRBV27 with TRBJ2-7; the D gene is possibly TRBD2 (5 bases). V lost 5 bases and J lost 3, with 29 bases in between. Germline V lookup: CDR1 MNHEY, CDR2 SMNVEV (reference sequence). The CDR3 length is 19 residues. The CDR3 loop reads CASSPPPGAARKNHYEQYF. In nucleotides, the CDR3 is TGTGCCAGCAGTCCTCCGCCTGGAGCGGCGAGAAAAAACCACTACGAGCAGTACTTC.

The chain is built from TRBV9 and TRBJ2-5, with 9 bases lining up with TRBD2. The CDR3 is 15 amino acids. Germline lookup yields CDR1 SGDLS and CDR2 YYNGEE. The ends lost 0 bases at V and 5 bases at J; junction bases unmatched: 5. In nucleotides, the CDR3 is TGTGCCAGCAGCGTAGAGTCTAGCGGGGTGGAGACCCAGTACTTC. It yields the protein CASSVESSGVETQYF.

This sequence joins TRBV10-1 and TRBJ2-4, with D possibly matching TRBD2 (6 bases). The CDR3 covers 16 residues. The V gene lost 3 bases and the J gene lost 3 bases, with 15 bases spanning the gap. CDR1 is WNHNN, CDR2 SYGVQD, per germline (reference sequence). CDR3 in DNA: TGCGCCAGCAGTGAAGAGCCCCTCGGGGGCAAAAACATTCAGTACTTC. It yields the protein CASSEEPLGGKNIQYF.

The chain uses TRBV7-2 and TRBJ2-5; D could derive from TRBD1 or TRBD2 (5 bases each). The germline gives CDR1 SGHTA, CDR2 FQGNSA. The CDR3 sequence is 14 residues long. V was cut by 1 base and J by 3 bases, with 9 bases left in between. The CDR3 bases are TGTGCCAGCAGCTTAGTACAGGAGGAAGAGACCCAGTACTTC. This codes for CASSLVQEEETQYF.

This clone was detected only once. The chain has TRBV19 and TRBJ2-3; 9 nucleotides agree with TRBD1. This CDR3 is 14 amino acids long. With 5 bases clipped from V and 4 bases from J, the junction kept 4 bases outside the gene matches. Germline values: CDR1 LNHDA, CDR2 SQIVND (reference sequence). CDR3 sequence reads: CASSVQGASDTQYF. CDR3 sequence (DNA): TGTGCCAGTAGTGTACAGGGGGCATCAGATACGCAGTATTTT.

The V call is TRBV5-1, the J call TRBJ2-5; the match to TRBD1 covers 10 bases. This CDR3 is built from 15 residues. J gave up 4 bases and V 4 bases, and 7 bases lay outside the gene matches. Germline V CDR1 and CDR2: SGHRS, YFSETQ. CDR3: CASSPRTGGAETQYF. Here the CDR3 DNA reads TGCGCCAGCAGCCCTCGGACAGGGGGAGCAGAGACCCAGTACTTC.

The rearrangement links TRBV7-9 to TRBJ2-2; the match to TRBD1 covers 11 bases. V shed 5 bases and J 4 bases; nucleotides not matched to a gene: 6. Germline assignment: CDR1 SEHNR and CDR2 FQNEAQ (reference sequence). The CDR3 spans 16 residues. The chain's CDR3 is CASSPPGTGGTGELFF. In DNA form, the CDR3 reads TGTGCCAGCAGCCCGCCGGGGACAGGGGGCACCGGGGAGCTGTTTTTT.

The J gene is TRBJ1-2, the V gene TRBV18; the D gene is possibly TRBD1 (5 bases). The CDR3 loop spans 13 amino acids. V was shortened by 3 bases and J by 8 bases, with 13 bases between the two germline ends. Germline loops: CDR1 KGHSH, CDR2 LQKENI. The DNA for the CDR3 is TGTGCCAGCTCACCGGCGGGGGGGGACGGCTACACCTTC. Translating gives CASSPAGGDGYTF.

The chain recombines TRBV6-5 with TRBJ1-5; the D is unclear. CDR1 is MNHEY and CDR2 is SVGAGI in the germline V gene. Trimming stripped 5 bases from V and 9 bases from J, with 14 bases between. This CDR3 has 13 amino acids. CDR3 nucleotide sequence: TGTGCCAGCAGTCCCGGGCGGGAGTGGCCCCAGCATTTT. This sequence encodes CASSPGREWPQHF.

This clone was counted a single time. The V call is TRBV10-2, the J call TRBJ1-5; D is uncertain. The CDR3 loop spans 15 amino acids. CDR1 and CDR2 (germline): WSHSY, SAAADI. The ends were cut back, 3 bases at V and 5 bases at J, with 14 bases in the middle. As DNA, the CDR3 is TGCGCCAGCAGTGATTGGAGAGGGTTGGATCAGCCCCAGCATTTT. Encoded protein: CASSDWRGLDQPQHF.

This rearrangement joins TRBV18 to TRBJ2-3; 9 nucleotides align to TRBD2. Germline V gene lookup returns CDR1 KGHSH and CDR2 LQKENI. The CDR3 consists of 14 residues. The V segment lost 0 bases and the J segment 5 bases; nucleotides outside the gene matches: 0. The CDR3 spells CASSPPTSGDTQYF. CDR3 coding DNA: TGTGCCAGCTCACCACCGACTAGCGGAGATACGCAGTATTTT. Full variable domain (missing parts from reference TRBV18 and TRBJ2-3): NAGVMQNPRHLVRRRGQEARLRCSPMKGHSHVYWYRQLPEEGLKFMVYLQKENIIDESGMPKERFSAEFPKEGPSILRIQQVVRGDSAAYFCASSPPTSGDTQYFGPGTRLTVL.

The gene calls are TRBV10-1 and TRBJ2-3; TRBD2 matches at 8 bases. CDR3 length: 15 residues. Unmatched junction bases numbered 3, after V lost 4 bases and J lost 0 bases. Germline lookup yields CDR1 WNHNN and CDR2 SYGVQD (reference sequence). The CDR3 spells CASSGPSGSTDTQYF. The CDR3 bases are TGCGCCAGCAGTGGTCCTAGCGGGAGCACAGATACGCAGTATTTT.

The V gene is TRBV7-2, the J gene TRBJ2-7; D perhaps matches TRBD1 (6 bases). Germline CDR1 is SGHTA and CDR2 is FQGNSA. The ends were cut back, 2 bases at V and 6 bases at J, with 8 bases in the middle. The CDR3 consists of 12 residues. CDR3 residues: CASSLQGIEQYF. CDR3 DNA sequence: TGTGCCAGCAGCTTACAGGGGATCGAGCAGTACTTC.

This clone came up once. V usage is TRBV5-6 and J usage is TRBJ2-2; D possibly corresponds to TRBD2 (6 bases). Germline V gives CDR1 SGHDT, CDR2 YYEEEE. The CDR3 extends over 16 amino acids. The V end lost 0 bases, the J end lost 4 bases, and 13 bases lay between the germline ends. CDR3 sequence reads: CASSLARARGTGELFF. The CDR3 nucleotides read TGTGCCAGCAGCTTGGCCCGCGCGCGGGGCACCGGGGAGCTGTTTTTT. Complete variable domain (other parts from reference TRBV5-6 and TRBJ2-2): DAGVTQSPTHLIKTRGQQVTLRCSPKSGHDTVSWYQQALGQGPQFIFQYYEEEERQRGNFPDRFSGHQFPNYSSELNVNALLLGDSALYLCASSLARARGTGELFFGEGSRLTVL.

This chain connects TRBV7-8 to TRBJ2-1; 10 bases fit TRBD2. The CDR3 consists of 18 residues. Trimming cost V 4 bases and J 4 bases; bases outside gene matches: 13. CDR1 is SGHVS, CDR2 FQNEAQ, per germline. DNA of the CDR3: TGTGCCAGCAGCTCCCCTACTTCACTAGCGGGACCATACAATGAGCAGTTCTTC. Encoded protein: CASSSPTSLAGPYNEQFF.

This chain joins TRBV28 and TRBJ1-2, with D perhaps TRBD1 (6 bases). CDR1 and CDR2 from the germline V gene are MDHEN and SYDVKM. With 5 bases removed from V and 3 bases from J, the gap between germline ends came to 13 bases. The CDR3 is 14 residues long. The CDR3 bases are TGTGCCAGCAGTCTTTCGGGGGGCCACTATGGCTACACCTTC. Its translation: CASSLSGGHYGYTF.

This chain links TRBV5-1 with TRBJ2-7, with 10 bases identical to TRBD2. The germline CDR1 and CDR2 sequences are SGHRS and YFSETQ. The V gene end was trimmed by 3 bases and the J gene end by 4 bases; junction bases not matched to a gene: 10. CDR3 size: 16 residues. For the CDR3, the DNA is TGCGCCAGCAGCTCCGGAACTAGCGGGGCTATTTACGAGCAGTACTTC. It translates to CASSSGTSGAIYEQYF.

Here the CDR3 DNA reads TGTGCCAGCAGTTTACCTACAGGAGACACTGAAGCTTTCTTT. Translation: CASSLPTGDTEAFF. The V call is TRBV28, the J call TRBJ1-1; the D gene is possibly TRBD1 (5 bases). Trimming left V 2 bases short and J 3 bases short, with 10 bases between. Looked up from germline, CDR1 is MDHEN and CDR2 is SYDVKM. CDR3 size: 14 residues. Filled out from reference TRBV28 and TRBJ1-1, the complete variable domain reads DVKVTQSSRYLVKRTGEKVFLECVQDMDHENMFWYRQDPGLGLRLIYFSYDVKMKEKGDIPEGYSVSREKKERFSLILESASTNQTSMYLCASSLPTGDTEAFFGQGTRLTVV.

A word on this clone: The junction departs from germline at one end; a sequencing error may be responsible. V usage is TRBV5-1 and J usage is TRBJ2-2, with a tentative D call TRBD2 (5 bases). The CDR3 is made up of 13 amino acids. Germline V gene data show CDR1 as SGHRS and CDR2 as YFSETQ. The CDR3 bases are TGCGCCAGTACGAGGGTAGGGCACCGGGGAGCTGTTTTT. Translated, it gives CASTRVGHRGAVF.

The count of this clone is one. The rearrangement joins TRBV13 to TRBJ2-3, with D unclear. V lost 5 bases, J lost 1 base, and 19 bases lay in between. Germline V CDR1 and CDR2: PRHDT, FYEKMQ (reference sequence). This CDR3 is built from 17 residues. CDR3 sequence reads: CASSPYGSGPRTDTQYF. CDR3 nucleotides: TGTGCCAGCAGCCCCTACGGTTCCGGCCCTCGCACAGATACGCAGTATTTT.

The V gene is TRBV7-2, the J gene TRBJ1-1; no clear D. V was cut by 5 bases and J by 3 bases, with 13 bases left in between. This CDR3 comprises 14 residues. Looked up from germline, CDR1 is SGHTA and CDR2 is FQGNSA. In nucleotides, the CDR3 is TGTGCCAGCAGCCGCCGGGGTTCGTACACTGAAGCTTTCTTT. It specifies CASSRRGSYTEAFF.

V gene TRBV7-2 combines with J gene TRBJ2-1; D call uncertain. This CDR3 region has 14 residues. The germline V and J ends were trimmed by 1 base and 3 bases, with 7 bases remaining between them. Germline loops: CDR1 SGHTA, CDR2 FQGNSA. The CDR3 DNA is TGTGCCAGCAGCTTAGAGCAGGTCTACAATGAGCAGTTCTTC. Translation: CASSLEQVYNEQFF.

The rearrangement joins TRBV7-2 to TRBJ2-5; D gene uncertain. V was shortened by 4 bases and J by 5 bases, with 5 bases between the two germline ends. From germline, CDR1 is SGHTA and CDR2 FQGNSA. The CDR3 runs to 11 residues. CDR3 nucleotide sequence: TGTGCCAGCAGCTCCGCGGAGACCCAGTACTTC. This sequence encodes CASSSAETQYF.

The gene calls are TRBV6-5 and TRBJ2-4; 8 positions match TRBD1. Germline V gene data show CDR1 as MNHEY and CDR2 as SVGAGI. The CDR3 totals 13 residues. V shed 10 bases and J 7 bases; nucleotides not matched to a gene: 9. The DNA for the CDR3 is TGTGCCATCACGGACAGGGTGACGAACATTCAGTACTTC. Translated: CAITDRVTNIQYF.

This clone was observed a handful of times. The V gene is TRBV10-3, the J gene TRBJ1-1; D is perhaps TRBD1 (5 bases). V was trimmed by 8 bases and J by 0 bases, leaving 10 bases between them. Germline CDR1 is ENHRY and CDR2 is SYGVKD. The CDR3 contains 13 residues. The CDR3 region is CAIGRDVNTEAFF. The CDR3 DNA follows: TGTGCCATCGGCAGGGACGTGAACACTGAAGCTTTCTTT.

Here the CDR3 reads CASTLQESSYNEQFF. CDR3 in DNA: TGTGCCAGCACCCTACAGGAATCGTCCTACAATGAGCAGTTCTTC. The chain joins TRBV2 to TRBJ2-1; tentatively, D is TRBD1 (5 bases). Germline V gene data show CDR1 as SNHLY and CDR2 as FYNNEI. Trimming pared 7 bases from V and 1 base from J, leaving 14 bases between. This CDR3 region has 15 residues.